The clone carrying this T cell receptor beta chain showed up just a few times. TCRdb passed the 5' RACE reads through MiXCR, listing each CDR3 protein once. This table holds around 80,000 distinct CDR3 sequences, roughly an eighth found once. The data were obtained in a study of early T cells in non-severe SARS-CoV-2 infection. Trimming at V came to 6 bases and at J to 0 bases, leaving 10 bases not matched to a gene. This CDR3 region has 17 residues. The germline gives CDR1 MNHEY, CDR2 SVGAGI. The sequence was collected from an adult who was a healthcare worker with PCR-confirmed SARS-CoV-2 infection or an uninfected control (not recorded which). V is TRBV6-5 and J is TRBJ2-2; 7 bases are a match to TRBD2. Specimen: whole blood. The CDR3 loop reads CASRTRVGGTNTGELFF. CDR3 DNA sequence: TGTGCCAGCAGGACCCGCGTGGGGGGGACGAACACCGGGGAGCTGTTTTTT.